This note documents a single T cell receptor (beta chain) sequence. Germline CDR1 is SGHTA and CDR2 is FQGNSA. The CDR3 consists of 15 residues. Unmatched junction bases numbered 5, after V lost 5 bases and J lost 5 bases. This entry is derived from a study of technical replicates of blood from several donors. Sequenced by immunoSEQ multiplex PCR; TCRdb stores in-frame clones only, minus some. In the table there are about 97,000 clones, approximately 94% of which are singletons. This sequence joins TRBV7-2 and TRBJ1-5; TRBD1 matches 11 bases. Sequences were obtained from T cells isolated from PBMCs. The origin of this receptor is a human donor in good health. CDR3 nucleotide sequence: TGTGCCAGCAGCCAATGGACAGGGGGCTATCAGCCCCAGCATTTT. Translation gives CASSQWTGGYQPQHF.